One sample yielded the 32 T cell receptor beta chains listed below, sequenced in a study of control samples from healthy donors and cancer patients. TCRdb's copy holds only in-frame clones and misses some; the assay was immunoSEQ multiplex PCR. Of 95,000 to 120,000 clones listed, 70% to 85% are singletons. Sequencing was carried out using blood. The receptors stem from a young man in good health.

This clone was seen only once. V and J are TRBV4-1 and TRBJ1-4, with D possibly TRBD1 on 6 matching bases. Germline loops: CDR1 MGHRA, CDR2 YSYEKL. V was pared by 5 bases and J by 1 base, with 17 bases between. This CDR3 is 17 amino acids long. DNA for the CDR3: TGCGCCAGCAGCTTCCAGGGGAGGGGGGGAACTAATGAAAAACTGTTTTTT. Amino acids: CASSFQGRGGTNEKLFF.

The genes are TRBV25-1 and TRBJ1-2; the D is unclear. The CDR3 length is 12 residues. Germline V gene data show CDR1 as MGHDK and CDR2 as SYGVNS. V lost 1 base and J 3 bases, leaving 3 bases between the germline ends. CDR3 amino acids: CASSEFYYGYTF. CDR3 nucleotide sequence: TGTGCCAGCAGTGAATTCTACTATGGCTACACCTTC.

The CDR3 DNA reads as TGTGCCAGCAGCACCTATCTGGCAGGCCACGGCTACACCTTC. The encoded protein is CASSTYLAGHGYTF. V and J are TRBV7-2 and TRBJ1-2; D unresolved. V shed 5 bases and J shed 8 bases, with 18 bases lying between them. The germline V gene encodes CDR1 SGHTA and CDR2 FQGNSA. The CDR3 covers 14 residues.

The rearrangement links TRBV10-1 to TRBJ2-3, with 7 bases identical to TRBD1. Per the germline V gene, CDR1 is WNHNN and CDR2 is SYGVQD (reference sequence). The trim removed 6 bases at V and 2 bases at J, leaving 8 bases unmatched. This CDR3 comprises 15 residues. The CDR3 DNA sequence: TGCGCCAGCAGCACAGGGGTCCCAAACACAGATACGCAGTATTTT. It translates to CASSTGVPNTDTQYF.

This clone was recorded once. The genes are TRBV7-6 and TRBJ1-1, with a tentative D call TRBD1 (5 bases). The germline gives CDR1 SGHVS, CDR2 FNYEAQ. The V end lost 6 bases, the J end lost 2 bases, and 13 bases lay between the germline ends. CDR3 length: 14 amino acids. CDR3 DNA: TGTGCCAGCAGTTCCGGGACGACTAACACTGAAGCTTTCTTT. Its translation: CASSSGTTNTEAFF.

This sequence joins TRBV11-2 and TRBJ2-2, with a tentative D call TRBD1 (7 bases). Germline V lookup: CDR1 SGHAT, CDR2 FQNNGV. The CDR3 runs to 16 residues. V lost 3 bases to trimming and J lost 1 base, with 12 bases between them. CDR3 sequence: CASSFGQGGNTGELFF. The CDR3 DNA sequence: TGTGCCAGCAGCTTTGGTCAGGGGGGGAACACCGGGGAGCTGTTTTTT.

This chain links TRBV29-1 with TRBJ2-7; TRBD1 agrees at 7 bases. The ends lost 7 bases at V and 3 bases at J; junction bases unmatched: 12. This CDR3 has 14 residues. CDR1 SQVTM and CDR2 ANQGSEA come from the germline V gene. The CDR3: CSAEGAETDYEQYF. In DNA form, the CDR3 reads TGCAGCGCTGAGGGGGCTGAGACAGACTACGAGCAGTACTTC.

The rearrangement uses TRBV6-6 and TRBJ1-5, with D possibly TRBD1 on 5 matching bases. The CDR3 is 15 residues long. CDR1 and CDR2 from the germline V gene are MNHNY and SVGAGI (reference sequence). The V end lost 2 bases, the J end lost 3 bases, and 11 bases lay between the germline ends. In nucleotides, the CDR3 is TGTGCCAGCAGTTACATGCAGGGTGTCAATCAGCCCCAGCATTTT. Residues: CASSYMQGVNQPQHF.

This clone was recorded many times. The rearrangement uses TRBV11-2 and TRBJ1-2; TRBD1 might be the D (5 bases). The CDR3 has 14 residues. Trimming shortened V by 5 bases and J by 1 base, and 11 bases separated the two germline ends. Germline V lookup: CDR1 SGHAT, CDR2 FQNNGV. The CDR3 bases are TGTGCCAGCAGCCTGGGTCAGGGTAACTATGGCTACACCTTC. Protein sequence: CASSLGQGNYGYTF.

The CDR3 coding sequence is TGTGCCAGCAGTCCTAACAGGGGGGCATACGAGCAGTACTTC. Its protein product is CASSPNRGAYEQYF. The V gene is TRBV27, the J gene TRBJ2-7, with TRBD1 matching over 8 bases. V lost 5 bases to trimming and J lost 4 bases; unmatched junction nucleotides: 7. From germline, CDR1 is MNHEY and CDR2 SMNVEV (reference sequence). The CDR3 totals 14 residues.

The chain carries TRBV2 and TRBJ2-1; D not certain. V lost 7 bases, J lost 0 bases, and 10 bases lay in between. Germline V gives CDR1 SNHLY, CDR2 FYNNEI. The CDR3 runs to 14 residues. CDR3 region: CASTVGYSYNEQFF. The CDR3 DNA reads as TGTGCCAGCACTGTCGGGTACTCCTACAATGAGCAGTTCTTC.

The V gene is TRBV7-9, the J gene TRBJ2-2, with D possibly TRBD2 on 6 matching bases. The V gene's germline CDR1 is SEHNR and CDR2 FQNEAQ (reference sequence). This CDR3 spans 15 amino acids. V was shortened by 3 bases and J by 2 bases, with 10 bases between the two germline ends. In DNA form, the CDR3 reads TGTGCCAGCAGCTTCATCGGGGGAAACACCGGGGAGCTGTTTTTT. As protein: CASSFIGGNTGELFF.

The sample holds one count of this clone. This chain links TRBV6-5 with TRBJ1-1; a possible D gene is TRBD1 (5 bases). This CDR3 contains 14 residues. Germline lookup yields CDR1 MNHEY and CDR2 SVGAGI. V lost 6 bases and J lost 8, with 19 bases in between. The CDR3 region is CASSPGPPEQEAFF. The CDR3 nucleotides are TGTGCCAGCAGCCCGGGGCCCCCGGAACAGGAAGCTTTCTTT.

In its sample, this clone was seen a few times. The genes are TRBV18 and TRBJ2-2, with 9 bases identical to TRBD1. The CDR3 length is 18 residues. The germline V gene has CDR1 KGHSH and CDR2 LQKENI. The V gene end was trimmed by 4 bases and the J gene end by 0 bases; junction bases not matched to a gene: 9. The CDR3 protein is CASSRDRAGVTNTGELFF. CDR3 bases: TGTGCCAGCTCACGGGACAGGGCAGGGGTCACGAACACCGGGGAGCTGTTTTTT. The whole variable domain, filled in from reference TRBV18 and TRBJ2-2, reads NAGVMQNPRHLVRRRGQEARLRCSPMKGHSHVYWYRQLPEEGLKFMVYLQKENIIDESGMPKERFSAEFPKEGPSILRIQQVVRGDSAAYFCASSRDRAGVTNTGELFFGEGSRLTVL.

The chain employs TRBV30 and TRBJ2-1; D could derive from TRBD1 or TRBD2 (5 bases each). CDR3 length equals 13 residues. Looked up from germline, CDR1 is GTSNPN and CDR2 is SVGIG (reference sequence). Trimming left V 2 bases short and J 5 bases short, with 10 bases between. This CDR3 reads CAWSRDQHNEQFF. The CDR3 DNA follows: TGTGCCTGGAGTCGGGACCAGCACAATGAGCAGTTCTTC.

The CDR3 loop reads CASSKGQGKLENTEAFF. The DNA of the CDR3 is TGTGCCAGCAGCAAAGGACAGGGGAAATTGGAGAACACTGAAGCTTTCTTT. The J gene is TRBJ1-1, the V gene TRBV21-1; TRBD1 is taken as the D call from the table, unchecked against the DNA. TRBV21-1 is flagged as a pseudogene. This CDR3 has 17 residues.

As concerns this clone: The same CDR3 arises from other DNA sequences in this sample as well. The chain carries TRBV4-1 and TRBJ1-1, with D maybe TRBD1 (5 bases). The V and J ends lost 1 base and 4 bases respectively, with 10 bases between them. This CDR3 region has 14 residues. CDR1 is MGHRA, CDR2 YSYEKL, per germline. CDR3 sequence reads: CASSQVWGTTEAFF. The CDR3 DNA reads as TGCGCCAGCAGCCAAGTCTGGGGGACCACTGAAGCTTTCTTT.

The V gene is TRBV2, the J gene TRBJ2-2, with 8 bases aligning to TRBD2. Looked up from germline, CDR1 is SNHLY and CDR2 is FYNNEI. The CDR3 is 15 amino acids. The junction had 11 bases not matched to a gene; V was cut back by 6 bases and J by 8 bases. In DNA form, the CDR3 reads TGTGCCAGCAGGGCCGGGACTAGAGAGTCGGGGGAGCTGTTTTTT. Protein: CASRAGTRESGELFF.

The chain joins TRBV5-1 to TRBJ1-3; no clear D gene. CDR1 and CDR2 (germline): SGHRS, YFSETQ. V shed 0 bases and J shed 0 bases, with 4 bases lying between them. The CDR3 is 14 amino acids. The CDR3 nucleotides read TGCGCCAGCAGCTTGGGGGCCTCTGGAAACACCATATATTTT. Translated: CASSLGASGNTIYF.

Here the CDR3 DNA reads TGTGCCAGCTCACCACAATATCCTCCCGGGGAGCTGTTTTTT. This gives the protein CASSPQYPPGELFF. V gene TRBV18 combines with J gene TRBJ2-2; no clear D gene. V lost 1 base and J 6 bases, leaving 9 bases between the germline ends. Germline lookup yields CDR1 KGHSH and CDR2 LQKENI. The CDR3 is 14 amino acids.

The chain uses TRBV21-1 and TRBJ2-7. TRBV21-1 is a recognized pseudogene. The CDR3 covers 13 residues. CDR3 nucleotide sequence: TGTGCCAGCAGCGCCGTGGGGGCCTACGAGCAGTACTTC. Amino acid sequence: CASSAVGAYEQYF.

The chain employs TRBV20-1 and TRBJ1-2; D not certain. Per the germline V gene, CDR1 is DFQATT and CDR2 is SNEGSKA (reference sequence). Deletions cut 3 bases from V and 6 bases from J, with 20 bases between. CDR3 size: 15 residues. The CDR3 protein is CSASYPQSVSDGYTF. CDR3 nucleotide sequence: TGCAGTGCTAGTTATCCACAGTCAGTAAGTGATGGCTACACCTTC.

This chain uses TRBV11-1 with TRBJ1-1; D call uncertain. Germline V CDR1 and CDR2: SGHAT, FQDESV (reference sequence). This CDR3 spans 12 amino acids. V dropped 1 base and J dropped 12 bases, with 12 bases sitting between them. The chain's CDR3 is CASSLEWGSTFF. The CDR3 DNA reads TGTGCCAGCAGCTTAGAATGGGGTTCAACTTTCTTT.

The gene calls are TRBV4-2 and TRBJ2-5; the match to TRBD1 covers 12 bases. The CDR3 totals 15 residues. V lost 5 bases and J lost 5; bases outside the gene matches: 6. The germline V gene encodes CDR1 LGHNA and CDR2 YNFKEQ. Here the CDR3 reads CASSTGTGGTETQYF. The CDR3, as DNA: TGTGCCAGCAGCACCGGGACAGGGGGCACCGAGACCCAGTACTTC.

This clone was seen a few times. The J gene is TRBJ2-2, the V gene TRBV9, with 9 nucleotides matching TRBD1. There are 16 residues in the CDR3. The germline V gene has CDR1 SGDLS and CDR2 YYNGEE. With 3 bases clipped from V and 4 bases from J, the junction kept 7 bases outside the gene matches. The CDR3 sequence: CASSEGYRGRTGELFF. In nucleotides, the CDR3 is TGTGCCAGCAGCGAGGGATACAGGGGGCGCACCGGGGAGCTGTTTTTT.

This clone was detected only a few times. This chain joins TRBV19 and TRBJ1-5; a weak D match, TRBD1 (5 bases). Looked up from germline, CDR1 is LNHDA and CDR2 is SQIVND (reference sequence). The CDR3 is 14 residues long. V lost 5 bases and J lost 4, with 12 bases in between. CDR3 in DNA: TGTGCCAGTAGTTGGGGGGTTGGAAATCAGCCCCAGCATTTT. It specifies CASSWGVGNQPQHF.

This chain uses TRBV20-1 with TRBJ2-3; D gene uncertain. Trimming left V 7 bases short and J 3 bases short, with 8 bases between. The CDR3 has 11 residues. CDR1 DFQATT and CDR2 SNEGSKA come from the germline V gene (reference sequence). The CDR3, as DNA: TGCAGTGGTAAAAAAACAGATACGCAGTATTTT. The encoded protein is CSGKKTDTQYF.

The sample holds many counts of this clone. The genes are TRBV20-1 and TRBJ2-7; no clear D gene. In germline, CDR1 is DFQATT, CDR2 SNEGSKA (reference sequence). The CDR3 consists of 12 residues. V was pared by 3 bases and J by 3 bases, with 9 bases between. CDR3 in amino acids: CSASPEHYEQYF. The CDR3 nucleotides are TGCAGTGCTAGTCCAGAACACTACGAGCAGTACTTC.

J is TRBJ2-2 and V is TRBV3-1 (or the pseudogene TRBV3-2); maybe TRBD1 (5 bases). The CDR3 is 14 residues long. Deletions cut 7 bases from V and 6 bases from J, with 15 bases between. Germline-derived CDR1 and CDR2 are LGHDT and YNNKEL (reference sequence). CDR3: CASTTTMGPGELFF. DNA for the CDR3: TGTGCCAGCACCACGACAATGGGGCCCGGGGAGCTGTTTTTT.

This clone was counted a single time. Its ends do not fully match the called genes, so a read error is possible. This CDR3 is also generated by other DNA sequences in the sample. V usage is TRBV15 and J usage is TRBJ2-1; the match to TRBD2 covers 10 bases. CDR3 size: 16 residues. Germline V lookup: CDR1 LNHNV, CDR2 YYDKDF (reference sequence). The CDR3 is CATSRLAGGWDNEQFF. As DNA, the CDR3 is TGTGCCACTAGCAGGTTAGCGGGGGGTTGGGACAATGAGCAGTTCTTC.

This clone was observed once. This rearrangement joins TRBV30 to TRBJ1-5; D not certain. The CDR3 is made up of 13 amino acids. The germline V and J ends were trimmed by 2 bases and 0 bases, with 5 bases remaining between them. In germline, CDR1 is GTSNPN, CDR2 SVGIG (reference sequence). CDR3 protein: CAWSWDSNQPQHF. CDR3 nucleotide sequence: TGTGCCTGGAGTTGGGATAGCAATCAGCCCCAGCATTTT.

The CDR3 spells CASRPPRGNYGYTF. The CDR3 bases are TGTGCCAGCAGGCCTCCCAGGGGGAACTATGGCTACACCTTC. V gene TRBV6-5 combines with J gene TRBJ1-2; 7 bases align to TRBD1. The germline V gene encodes CDR1 MNHEY and CDR2 SVGAGI. After removal of 6 bases from V and 2 bases from J, the junction contained 6 bases not matched to a gene. The CDR3 runs to 14 residues.